Listed below are T cell receptor beta chains from one sample, sequenced in a study of cytomegalovirus exposure and HLA in healthy donors. Generated by immunoSEQ multiplex PCR, the TCRdb table keeps only in-frame clones and is missing some. The table gives about 55,000 clones; the top ten clones make up approximately 10% of it. Sequenced material: PBMCs. All receptors come from a man aged 45-60 years in good health and CMV-seropositive. The CDR3 runs from the conserved cysteine through the conserved F or W. Fields, in order: CDR3 protein, CDR3 DNA, V gene, J gene, D gene. A D gene is named only where the DNA matches it firmly.

cdr3_aa: CASSSSVGGGTQYF
cdr3_nt: TGTGCCAGCAGTTCTAGCGTCGGGGGAGGGACCCAGTACTTC
v_call: TRBV13
j_call: TRBJ2-5
d_call: NA

cdr3_aa: CASSLGAGMVNTQYF
cdr3_nt: TGTGCCAGCAGCTTGGGGGCGGGGATGGTAAATACGCAGTATTTT
v_call: TRBV5-5
j_call: TRBJ2-3
d_call: NA

cdr3_aa: CASSVAPGYTYEQYF
cdr3_nt: TGTGCCAGCAGCGTAGCTCCGGGGTATACCTACGAGCAGTACTTC
v_call: TRBV9
j_call: TRBJ2-7
d_call: NA

cdr3_aa: CASSQAGGDNEQFF
cdr3_nt: TGCGCCAGCAGCCAAGCCGGGGGAGACAATGAGCAGTTCTTC
v_call: TRBV4-3
j_call: TRBJ2-1
d_call: NA

cdr3_aa: CSVRRPGVNTEAFF
cdr3_nt: TGCAGCGTTCGCCGCCCAGGGGTAAACACTGAAGCTTTCTTT
v_call: TRBV29-1
j_call: TRBJ1-1
d_call: NA

cdr3_aa: CASSPTGTASQETQYF
cdr3_nt: TGTGCCAGCAGCCCCACCGGGACAGCAAGCCAAGAGACCCAGTACTTC
v_call: TRBV7-3
j_call: TRBJ2-5
d_call: TRBD1

cdr3_aa: CASSSGSAGGYGYTF
cdr3_nt: TGTGCCAGTAGTTCTGGGAGCGCAGGGGGCTATGGCTACACCTTC
v_call: TRBV19
j_call: TRBJ1-2
d_call: TRBD1

cdr3_aa: CASSTQTGRYTEAFF
cdr3_nt: TGTGCCAGTAGCACTCAGACAGGGCGGTATACTGAAGCTTTCTTT
v_call: TRBV19
j_call: TRBJ1-1
d_call: TRBD1

cdr3_aa: CASSYSIQGAYEQYF
cdr3_nt: TGTGCCAGCAGTTACTCGATACAGGGGGCTTACGAGCAGTACTTC
v_call: TRBV6-5
j_call: TRBJ2-7
d_call: TRBD1

cdr3_aa: CSAGQGNDQPQHF
cdr3_nt: TGCAGCGCTGGACAGGGGAACGATCAGCCCCAGCATTTT
v_call: TRBV29-1
j_call: TRBJ1-5
d_call: TRBD1

cdr3_aa: CASILQGTTGELFF
cdr3_nt: TGTGCCAGCATCCTTCAGGGTACCACCGGGGAGCTGTTTTTT
v_call: TRBV6-1
j_call: TRBJ2-2
d_call: NA

cdr3_aa: CASRINRGTGNTIYF
cdr3_nt: TGTGCCAGCAGGATCAACCGGGGTACTGGAAACACCATATATTTT
v_call: TRBV2
j_call: TRBJ1-3
d_call: NA

cdr3_aa: CASSLVSNTGELFF
cdr3_nt: TGTGCCAGCAGCTTGGTTTCTAACACCGGGGAGCTGTTTTTT
v_call: TRBV5-4
j_call: TRBJ2-2
d_call: NA

cdr3_aa: CASTPGGGETQYF
cdr3_nt: TGTGCCAGCACACCGGGAGGTGGAGAGACCCAGTACTTC
v_call: TRBV6-1
j_call: TRBJ2-5
d_call: TRBD2

cdr3_aa: CASSIEVGGGYGYTF
cdr3_nt: TGTGCCAGTAGTATAGAAGTCGGCGGTGGATATGGCTACACCTTC
v_call: TRBV19
j_call: TRBJ1-2
d_call: NA

cdr3_aa: CASSNSIRNSPLHF
cdr3_nt: TGTGCCAGCAGTAACTCGATCCGCAATTCACCCCTCCACTTT
v_call: TRBV6-1
j_call: TRBJ1-6
d_call: NA

cdr3_aa: CASSRRTGGSYGYTF
cdr3_nt: TGCGCCAGCAGCCGCAGGACAGGGGGAAGCTATGGCTACACCTTC
v_call: TRBV4-3
j_call: TRBJ1-2
d_call: TRBD1

cdr3_aa: CASSWTGMGQPQHF
cdr3_nt: TGTGCCAGCAGCTGGACAGGGATGGGTCAGCCCCAGCATTTT
v_call: TRBV7-9
j_call: TRBJ1-5
d_call: TRBD1

cdr3_aa: CASSATEVKKLFF
cdr3_nt: TGTGCCAGCAGTGCCACCGAGGTGAAAAAACTGTTTTTT
v_call: TRBV6-1
j_call: TRBJ1-4
d_call: NA

cdr3_aa: CASSSIAGTSPYEQYF
cdr3_nt: TGTGCCAGCAGTTCCATCGCCGGGACTTCACCCTACGAGCAGTACTTC
v_call: TRBV6-5
j_call: TRBJ2-7
d_call: NA

cdr3_aa: CASPRTGRQPQHF
cdr3_nt: TGTGCCAGCCCCCGGACAGGACGGCAGCCCCAGCATTTT
v_call: TRBV7-2
j_call: TRBJ1-5
d_call: TRBD1

cdr3_aa: CASSFPTGNQETQYF
cdr3_nt: TGTGCCAGCAGCTTTCCTACCGGGAATCAAGAGACCCAGTACTTC
v_call: TRBV7-9
j_call: TRBJ2-5
d_call: NA